The rows below give T cell receptor beta chains drawn from one sample of a study of cytomegalovirus exposure and HLA in healthy donors. TCRdb keeps only in-frame clones here, not all; method: immunoSEQ multiplex PCR. Among some 150,000 clones listed, approximately 80% were seen once. Sequenced: PBMCs. The receptors derive from a woman in her thirties or forties in good health and CMV-seronegative. Both conserved end residues are part of each CDR3. Fields, in order: D gene, V gene, clone size, J gene, CDR3 length, CDR3 DNA, CDR3 protein. A D gene is named only where the DNA matches it firmly. For some rows the clone size is stated as once, few or many, or as a class when expanded; others skip it.

D gene: -; V gene: TRBV9; clone size: -; J gene: TRBJ1-3; CDR3 length: 15; CDR3 DNA: TGTGCCAGCAGTGGCGGGATTTTCTCTGGAAACACCATATATTTT; CDR3 protein: CASSGGIFSGNTIYF
D gene: -; V gene: TRBV27; clone size: -; J gene: TRBJ2-7; CDR3 length: 14; CDR3 DNA: TGTGCCAGCAGTCCTAGGCGTACGTCCTTCGAGCAGTACTTC; CDR3 protein: CASSPRRTSFEQYF
D gene: -; V gene: TRBV5-1; clone size: -; J gene: TRBJ1-1; CDR3 length: 16; CDR3 DNA: TGCGCCAGCAGCTTGGCCACACAGGGTCCGAACACTGAAGCTTTCTTT; CDR3 protein: CASSLATQGPNTEAFF
D gene: -; V gene: TRBV6-5; clone size: once; J gene: TRBJ2-2; CDR3 length: 14; CDR3 DNA: TGTGCCAGCAGCCGCTACACAGGGACCGGGGAGCTGTTTTTT; CDR3 protein: CASSRYTGTGELFF
D gene: TRBD2; V gene: TRBV7-3; clone size: once; J gene: TRBJ2-1; CDR3 length: 15; CDR3 DNA: TGTGCCAGCAGCTCCACTAGCGGGAGTTACAATGAGCAGTTCTTC; CDR3 protein: CASSSTSGSYNEQFF
D gene: -; V gene: TRBV5-1; clone size: -; J gene: TRBJ2-2; CDR3 length: 17; CDR3 DNA: TGCGCCAGCAGCTCCCCTTACGGCAGGGCCGACGACGGGGAGCTGTTTTTT; CDR3 protein: CASSSPYGRADDGELFF
D gene: -; V gene: TRBV27; clone size: few; J gene: TRBJ2-3; CDR3 length: 13; CDR3 DNA: TGTGCCAGCAGTTGGCTAGGAACAGATACGCAGTATTTT; CDR3 protein: CASSWLGTDTQYF
D gene: TRBD1; V gene: TRBV6-1; clone size: few; J gene: TRBJ1-5; CDR3 length: 14; CDR3 DNA: TGTGCCAGCAGTTTCCCAGGGGGCTATCAGCCCCAGCATTTT; CDR3 protein: CASSFPGGYQPQHF
D gene: TRBD1; V gene: TRBV5-1; clone size: -; J gene: TRBJ2-1; CDR3 length: 16; CDR3 DNA: TGCGCCAGCAGCTCCCTCGGGACAGGGGGGCGGAATGAGCAGTTCTTC; CDR3 protein: CASSSLGTGGRNEQFF
D gene: -; V gene: TRBV18; clone size: -; J gene: TRBJ2-5; CDR3 length: 15; CDR3 DNA: TGTGCCAGCTCACCATTAAGCGGTGGGCGAGAGACCCAGTACTTC; CDR3 protein: CASSPLSGGRETQYF
D gene: TRBD2; V gene: TRBV2; clone size: -; J gene: TRBJ2-3; CDR3 length: 14; CDR3 DNA: TGTGCCAGCAGAACTAGCGGGAGCACAGATACGCAGTATTTT; CDR3 protein: CASRTSGSTDTQYF
D gene: -; V gene: TRBV5-3; clone size: -; J gene: TRBJ2-7; CDR3 length: 16; CDR3 DNA: TGTGCCAGAAGCTCCCTACTTCCGACACAATCCTACGAGCAGTACTTC; CDR3 protein: CARSSLLPTQSYEQYF
D gene: TRBD2; V gene: TRBV6-5; clone size: -; J gene: TRBJ2-2; CDR3 length: 15; CDR3 DNA: TGTGCCAGCCAACCGGGACTAGGGACCCCCGGGGAGCTGTTTTTT; CDR3 protein: CASQPGLGTPGELFF
D gene: TRBD1; V gene: TRBV19; clone size: -; J gene: TRBJ1-2; CDR3 length: 14; CDR3 DNA: TGTGCCAGTTCAGACAGGGGACTTCCCTATGGCTACACCTTC; CDR3 protein: CASSDRGLPYGYTF
D gene: -; V gene: TRBV6-5; clone size: -; J gene: TRBJ2-7; CDR3 length: 15; CDR3 DNA: TGTGCCAGCAGGGTTTCGACAGGCCTGGGGAACGAGCAGTACTTC; CDR3 protein: CASRVSTGLGNEQYF
D gene: TRBD2; V gene: TRBV4-2; clone size: -; J gene: TRBJ2-4; CDR3 length: 17; CDR3 DNA: TGTGCCAGCAGCCAAGGGGCGGGAGGGCCTGCCAAAAACATTCAGTACTTC; CDR3 protein: CASSQGAGGPAKNIQYF
D gene: -; V gene: TRBV7-8; clone size: -; J gene: TRBJ1-1; CDR3 length: 16; CDR3 DNA: TGTGCCAGCAGCTCCCCCCGTCCGGACAAGAACACTGAAGCTTTCTTT; CDR3 protein: CASSSPRPDKNTEAFF
D gene: TRBD2; V gene: TRBV18; clone size: few; J gene: TRBJ2-7; CDR3 length: 15; CDR3 DNA: TGTGCCAGCTCACCGCTAGAAGGGGAGGGTTACGAGCAGTACTTC; CDR3 protein: CASSPLEGEGYEQYF
D gene: TRBD2; V gene: TRBV5-4; clone size: -; J gene: TRBJ2-3; CDR3 length: 18; CDR3 DNA: TGTGCCAGCAGCAGGACCCTAGCGGGAGGGCCGGGCACAGATACGCAGTATTTT; CDR3 protein: CASSRTLAGGPGTDTQYF
D gene: TRBD1; V gene: TRBV10-2; clone size: -; J gene: TRBJ2-7; CDR3 length: 15; CDR3 DNA: TGCGCCGCAGGGCCGAAGGGGGCTGTATCCTACGAGCAGTACTTC; CDR3 protein: CAAGPKGAVSYEQYF
D gene: -; V gene: TRBV18; clone size: -; J gene: TRBJ2-7; CDR3 length: 15; CDR3 DNA: TGTGCCAGCTCACCAACCGCGCAGGGGCTCCACGAGCAGTACTTC; CDR3 protein: CASSPTAQGLHEQYF
D gene: -; V gene: TRBV19; clone size: few; J gene: TRBJ1-3; CDR3 length: 15; CDR3 DNA: TGTGCCACGTTTCATCGTGGGGGGAATCAAAACACCATATATTTT; CDR3 protein: CATFHRGGNQNTIYF
D gene: TRBD2; V gene: TRBV4-3; clone size: -; J gene: TRBJ2-7; CDR3 length: 15; CDR3 DNA: TGCGCCAGCAGCCAAACTAGCGGGAGACCCTACGAGCAGTACTTC; CDR3 protein: CASSQTSGRPYEQYF
D gene: -; V gene: TRBV7-8; clone size: -; J gene: TRBJ2-7; CDR3 length: 14; CDR3 DNA: TGTGCCAGCAGCTTAGGGGGCGCCAGTTACGAGCAGTACTTC; CDR3 protein: CASSLGGASYEQYF
D gene: TRBD1; V gene: TRBV28; clone size: -; J gene: TRBJ2-7; CDR3 length: 16; CDR3 DNA: TGTGCCAGCAGTTTACCCTTGACAGGGCGATCCTACGAGCAGTACTTC; CDR3 protein: CASSLPLTGRSYEQYF
D gene: TRBD1; V gene: TRBV28; clone size: -; J gene: TRBJ2-1; CDR3 length: 15; CDR3 DNA: TGTGCCAGCAGGAGATCAGGGGGTGTTCCGAATGAGCAGTTCTTC; CDR3 protein: CASRRSGGVPNEQFF
D gene: TRBD2; V gene: TRBV10-3; clone size: once; J gene: TRBJ2-5; CDR3 length: 16; CDR3 DNA: TGTGCCATCAGTGAAAGGGAGACTAGCGGCGGAGAGACCCAGTACTTC; CDR3 protein: CAISERETSGGETQYF
D gene: TRBD1; V gene: TRBV12-5; clone size: -; J gene: TRBJ2-7; CDR3 length: 15; CDR3 DNA: TGTGCTAGTGGTTTGGGGGGGACAGGGAGTGACGAGCAGTACTTC; CDR3 protein: CASGLGGTGSDEQYF
D gene: TRBD2; V gene: TRBV6-5; clone size: once; J gene: TRBJ2-5; CDR3 length: 14; CDR3 DNA: TGTGCCAGCAGCTCGGGACTAGCGGGAGACTTTAAGTACTTC; CDR3 protein: CASSSGLAGDFKYF
D gene: TRBD2; V gene: TRBV5-1; clone size: -; J gene: TRBJ2-1; CDR3 length: 13; CDR3 DNA: TGCGCCAGCGGACTAGACTCCTACAATGAGCAGTTCTTC; CDR3 protein: CASGLDSYNEQFF
D gene: TRBD2; V gene: TRBV5-6; clone size: -; J gene: TRBJ2-1; CDR3 length: 18; CDR3 DNA: TGTGCCAGCAGCCAGGGACTAGCGGGTCAAACCCCCTACAATGAGCAGTTCTTC; CDR3 protein: CASSQGLAGQTPYNEQFF
D gene: -; V gene: TRBV7-9; clone size: -; J gene: TRBJ2-2; CDR3 length: 16; CDR3 DNA: TGTGCCAGCAACTCGTTAACAGTCCTGAACACCGGGGAGCTGTTTTTT; CDR3 protein: CASNSLTVLNTGELFF
D gene: TRBD1; V gene: TRBV28; clone size: -; J gene: TRBJ1-2; CDR3 length: 14; CDR3 DNA: TGTGCCAGCGGCCCAGGGCAGGGGGCTAGGGGCTACACCTTC; CDR3 protein: CASGPGQGARGYTF
D gene: -; V gene: TRBV9; clone size: -; J gene: TRBJ2-7; CDR3 length: 15; CDR3 DNA: TGTGCCAGCAGCGTATCGCCGGGACATTCCTACGAGCAGTACTTC; CDR3 protein: CASSVSPGHSYEQYF
D gene: -; V gene: TRBV9; clone size: -; J gene: TRBJ2-1; CDR3 length: 16; CDR3 DNA: TGTGCCAGCAGCCCATGGGAGGGGGGGGGCTACAATGAGCAGTTCTTC; CDR3 protein: CASSPWEGGGYNEQFF
D gene: TRBD1; V gene: TRBV9; clone size: -; J gene: TRBJ1-5; CDR3 length: 15; CDR3 DNA: TGTGCCAGCAGCCCAAGCCAGGGGGAGAATCAGCCCCAGCATTTT; CDR3 protein: CASSPSQGENQPQHF